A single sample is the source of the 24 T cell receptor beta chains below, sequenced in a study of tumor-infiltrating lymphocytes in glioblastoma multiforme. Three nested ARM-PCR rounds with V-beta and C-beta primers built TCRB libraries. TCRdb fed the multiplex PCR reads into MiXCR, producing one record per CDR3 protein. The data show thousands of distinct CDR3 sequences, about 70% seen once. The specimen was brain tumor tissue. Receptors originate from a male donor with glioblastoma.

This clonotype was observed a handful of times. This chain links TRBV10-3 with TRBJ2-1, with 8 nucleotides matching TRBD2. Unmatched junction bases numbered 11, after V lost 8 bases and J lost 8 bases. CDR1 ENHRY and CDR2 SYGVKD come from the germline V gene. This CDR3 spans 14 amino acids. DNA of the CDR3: TGTGCCATCGGCCCGGGACTAGGGGTCTATGAGCAGTTCTTC. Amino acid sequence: CAIGPGLGVYEQFF.

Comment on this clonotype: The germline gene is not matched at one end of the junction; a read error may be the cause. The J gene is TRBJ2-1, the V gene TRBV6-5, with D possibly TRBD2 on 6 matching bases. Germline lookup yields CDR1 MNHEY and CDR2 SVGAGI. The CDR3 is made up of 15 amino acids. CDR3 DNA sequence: TGCGCCAGCAGTTACGAAGCGGGCCTAATCAATGAGCAGTTCTTC. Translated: CASSYEAGLINEQFF.

This CDR3 is CASSFIPWGSADYEQYF. CDR3 coding DNA: TGTGCCAGCAGCTTTATCCCGTGGGGCAGTGCAGACTACGAGCAGTACTTC. The chain recombines TRBV11-1 with TRBJ2-7, with D perhaps matching TRBD1 (5 bases). Trimming took off 3 bases at V and 3 bases at J, with 21 bases between the two ends. This CDR3 spans 17 amino acids. CDR1 and CDR2 from the germline V gene are SGHAT and FQDESV (reference sequence).

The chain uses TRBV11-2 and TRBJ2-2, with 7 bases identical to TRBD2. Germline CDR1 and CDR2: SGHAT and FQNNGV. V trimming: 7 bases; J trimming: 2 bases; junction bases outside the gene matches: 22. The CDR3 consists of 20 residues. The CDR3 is CASTPLFCQRLAVNTGELFF. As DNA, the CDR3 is TGTGCCAGCACCCCCTTATTCTGCCAAAGGCTAGCGGTAAACACCGGGGAGCTGTTTTTT.

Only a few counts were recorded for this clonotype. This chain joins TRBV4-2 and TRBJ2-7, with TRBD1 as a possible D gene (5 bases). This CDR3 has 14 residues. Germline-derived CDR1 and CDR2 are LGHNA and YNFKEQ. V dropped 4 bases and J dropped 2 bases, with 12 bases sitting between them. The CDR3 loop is CASSLHPGPYEQYF. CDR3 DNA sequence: TGTGCCAGCAGCCTACATCCAGGGCCCTACGAGCAGTACTTC.

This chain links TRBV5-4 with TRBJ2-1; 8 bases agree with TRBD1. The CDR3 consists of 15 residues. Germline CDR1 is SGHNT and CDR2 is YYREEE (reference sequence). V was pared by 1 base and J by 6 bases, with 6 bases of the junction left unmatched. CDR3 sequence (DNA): TGTGCCAGCAGCTTGTCGGGACAGGCGGGCAATGAGCAGTTCTTC. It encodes CASSLSGQAGNEQFF.

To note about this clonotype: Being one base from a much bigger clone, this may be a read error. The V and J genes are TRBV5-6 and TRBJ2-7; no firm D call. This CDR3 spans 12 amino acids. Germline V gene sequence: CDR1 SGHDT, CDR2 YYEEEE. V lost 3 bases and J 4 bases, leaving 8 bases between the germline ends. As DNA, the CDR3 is TGTGCCAGCAGCTCCGAGAGTTACGAGCAGTACGTC. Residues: CASSSESYEQYV.

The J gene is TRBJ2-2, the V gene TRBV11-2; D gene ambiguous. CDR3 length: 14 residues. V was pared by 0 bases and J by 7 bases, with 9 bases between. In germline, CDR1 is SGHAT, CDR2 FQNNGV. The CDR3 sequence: CASSLDRWVGELFF. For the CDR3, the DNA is TGTGCCAGCAGCTTAGATCGGTGGGTCGGGGAGCTGTTTTTT.

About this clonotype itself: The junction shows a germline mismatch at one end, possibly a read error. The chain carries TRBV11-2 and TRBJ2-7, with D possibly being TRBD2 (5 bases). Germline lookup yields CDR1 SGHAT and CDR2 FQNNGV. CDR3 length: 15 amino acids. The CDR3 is CATSFSSLALYEHYF. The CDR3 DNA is TGTGCCACCAGCTTCTCTAGCCTAGCACTGTACGAGCATTACTTC.

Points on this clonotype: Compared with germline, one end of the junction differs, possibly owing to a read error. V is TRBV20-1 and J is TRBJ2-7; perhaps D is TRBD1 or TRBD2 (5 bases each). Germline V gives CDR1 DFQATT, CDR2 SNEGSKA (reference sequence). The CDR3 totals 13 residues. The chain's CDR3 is CSARRGDLKEQHF. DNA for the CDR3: TGCAGTGCCCGAAGGGGAGATTTGAAGGAGCAGCACTTC.

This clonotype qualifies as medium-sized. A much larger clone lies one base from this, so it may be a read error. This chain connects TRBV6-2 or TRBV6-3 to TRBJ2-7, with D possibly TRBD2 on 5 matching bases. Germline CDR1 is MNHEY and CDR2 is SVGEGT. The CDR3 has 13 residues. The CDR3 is CVSSYREYDEQYF. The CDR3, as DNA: TGTGTCAGCAGTTACCGGGAATACGACGAGCAGTACTTC.

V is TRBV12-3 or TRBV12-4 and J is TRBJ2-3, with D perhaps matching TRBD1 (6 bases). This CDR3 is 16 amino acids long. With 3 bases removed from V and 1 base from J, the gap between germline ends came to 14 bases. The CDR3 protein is CASSFPQTGRTDTQYF. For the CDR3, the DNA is TGTGCCAGCAGTTTCCCACAGACAGGCCGCACAGATACGCAGTATTTT.

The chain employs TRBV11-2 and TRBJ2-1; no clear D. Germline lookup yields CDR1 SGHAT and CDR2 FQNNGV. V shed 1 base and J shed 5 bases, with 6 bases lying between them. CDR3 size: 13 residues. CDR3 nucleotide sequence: TGTGCCAGCAGCTTAGTAGTCAACAATGAGCAGTTCTTC. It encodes CASSLVVNNEQFF.

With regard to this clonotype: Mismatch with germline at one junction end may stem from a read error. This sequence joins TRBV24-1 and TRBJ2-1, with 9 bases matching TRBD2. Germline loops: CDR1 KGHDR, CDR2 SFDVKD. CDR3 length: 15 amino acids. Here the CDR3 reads CATSEGLVAGDEQLF. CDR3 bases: TGTGCCACCAGTGAAGGCCTAGTAGCGGGAGATGAGCAGCTCTTC.

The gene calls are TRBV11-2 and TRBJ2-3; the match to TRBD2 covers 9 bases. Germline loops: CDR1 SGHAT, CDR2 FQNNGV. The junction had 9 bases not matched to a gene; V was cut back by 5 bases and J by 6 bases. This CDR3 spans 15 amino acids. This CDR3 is CASSTRGGVGDTQYF. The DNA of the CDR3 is TGTGCCAGCAGCACCCGCGGGGGGGTCGGGGATACGCAGTATTTT. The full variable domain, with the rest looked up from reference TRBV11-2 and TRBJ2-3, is EAGVAQSPRYKIIEKRQSVAFWCNPISGHATLYWYQQILGQGPKLLIQFQNNGVVDDSQLPKDRFSAERLKGVDSTLKIQPAKLEDSAVYLCASSTRGGVGDTQYFGPGTRLTVL.

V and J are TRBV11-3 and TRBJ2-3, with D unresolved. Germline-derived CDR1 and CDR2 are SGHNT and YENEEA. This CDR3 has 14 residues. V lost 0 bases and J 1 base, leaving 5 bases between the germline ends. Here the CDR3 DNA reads TGTGCCAGCAGCTTAGATACTGGCACAGATACGCAGTATTTT. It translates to CASSLDTGTDTQYF.

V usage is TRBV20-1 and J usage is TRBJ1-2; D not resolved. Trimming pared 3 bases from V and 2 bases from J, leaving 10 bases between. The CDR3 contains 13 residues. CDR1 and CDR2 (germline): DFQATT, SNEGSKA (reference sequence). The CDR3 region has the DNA TGCAGTGCTAGGGAACAGTTCAACTATGGCTACACCTTC. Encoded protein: CSAREQFNYGYTF.

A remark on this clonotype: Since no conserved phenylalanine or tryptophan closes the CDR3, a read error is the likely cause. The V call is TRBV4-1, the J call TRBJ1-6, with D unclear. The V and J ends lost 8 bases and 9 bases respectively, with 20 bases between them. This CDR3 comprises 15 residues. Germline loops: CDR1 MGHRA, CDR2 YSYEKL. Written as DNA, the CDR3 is TGCGCCAGCCAAAATCAGGCATCTGGGGTTTCACCCCTCCACCTT. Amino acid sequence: CASQNQASGVSPLHL.

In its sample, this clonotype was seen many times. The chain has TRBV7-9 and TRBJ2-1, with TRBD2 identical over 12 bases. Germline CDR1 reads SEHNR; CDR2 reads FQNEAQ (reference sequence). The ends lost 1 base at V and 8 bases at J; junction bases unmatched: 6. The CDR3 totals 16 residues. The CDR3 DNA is TGTGCCAGCAGCTTAGGACTAGCGGGAGACCTCGATGAGCAGTTCTTC. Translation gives CASSLGLAGDLDEQFF. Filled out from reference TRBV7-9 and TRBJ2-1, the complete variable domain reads DTGVSQNPRHKITKRGQNVTFRCDPISEHNRLYWYRQTLGQGPEFLTYFQNEAQLEKSRLLSDRFSAERPKGSFSTLEIQRTEQGDSAMYLCASSLGLAGDLDEQFFGPGTRLTVL.

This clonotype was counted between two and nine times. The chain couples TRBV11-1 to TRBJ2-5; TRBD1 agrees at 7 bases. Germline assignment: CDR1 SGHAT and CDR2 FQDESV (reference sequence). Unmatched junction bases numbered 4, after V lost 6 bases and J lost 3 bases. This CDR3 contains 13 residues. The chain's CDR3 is CASSRDREETQYF. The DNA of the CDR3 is TGTGCCAGCAGTCGTGACAGGGAAGAGACCCAGTACTTC.

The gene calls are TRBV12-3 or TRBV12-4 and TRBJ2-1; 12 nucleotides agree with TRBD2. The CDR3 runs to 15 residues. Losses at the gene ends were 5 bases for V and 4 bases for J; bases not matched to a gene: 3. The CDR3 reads CASSPTSGRYNEQFF. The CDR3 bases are TGTGCCAGCAGTCCCACTAGCGGGAGGTACAATGAGCAGTTCTTC.

The CDR3 sequence is CASSYSSGTGELFF. DNA for the CDR3: TGTGCCAGCAGTTACTCGAGTGGAACCGGGGAGCTGTTTTTT. The V call is TRBV6-2 or TRBV6-3, the J call TRBJ2-2, with no clear D. The length of the CDR3 is 14 residues. V gave up 0 bases and J gave up 5 bases, with 7 bases separating them. Germline assignment: CDR1 MNHEY and CDR2 SVGEGT.

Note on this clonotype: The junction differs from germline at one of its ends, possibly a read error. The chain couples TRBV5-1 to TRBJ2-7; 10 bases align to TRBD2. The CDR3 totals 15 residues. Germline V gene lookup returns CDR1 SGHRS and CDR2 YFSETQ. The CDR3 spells CTSSLDTSGTYEQYF. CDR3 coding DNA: TGCACCAGCAGCTTGGATACTAGCGGGACCTACGAGCAGTACTTC.

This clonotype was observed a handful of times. This CDR3 is CASSPGDTGELFF. In DNA, the CDR3 is TGTGCCAGCAGTCCGGGCGACACCGGGGAGCTGTTTTTT. The chain couples TRBV6-2 or TRBV6-3 to TRBJ2-2; D not certain. The V and J ends lost 5 bases and 3 bases respectively, with 7 bases between them. The CDR3 sequence is 13 residues long. The germline V gene has CDR1 MNHEY and CDR2 SVGEGT.